The clone carrying this TCR beta chain came up once. Its specificity is not known. The sample originates from a study of CD4 T cells in relation to SARS-CoV-2 and coronaviruses. This CDR3 has 12 residues. Germline loops: CDR1 SEHNR, CDR2 FQNEAQ (reference sequence). Trimming shortened V by 5 bases and J by 2 bases, and 3 bases separated the two germline ends. The unexposed donors gave CD4+ T cells in about 2010-2018, prior to COVID-19. The cells were cultured for under 13 days before CD4+ T cells were isolated. Sequenced by immunoSEQ multiplex PCR; TCRdb stores in-frame clones only, minus some. The sample has tens of thousands of clones; around 67% are singletons.

V gene TRBV7-9 combines with J gene TRBJ2-2; D unclear. The sequence was collected from a human donor in good health. The sample comprised CD4+ T cells from PBMCs, cultured in vitro. This CDR3 is CASSPNTGELFF. The DNA of the CDR3 is TGTGCCAGCAGCCCCAACACCGGGGAGCTGTTTTTT. Drawing the rest from reference TRBV7-9 and TRBJ2-2, the complete variable domain is DTGVSQNPRHKITKRGQNVTFRCDPISEHNRLYWYRQTLGQGPEFLTYFQNEAQLEKSRLLSDRFSAERPKGSFSTLEIQRTEQGDSAMYLCASSPNTGELFFGEGSRLTVL.